This T cell receptor beta chain emerged from a study of cytomegalovirus exposure and HLA in healthy donors (dated by TCRdb to about 2017). Looking at the study overall: An earlier analysis of under 600 of the donors reported roughly 300 Gb of sequence data and some 120 million unique TCR beta sequences from 190 million or so T cells. An early release that covered approximately 600 HLA-typed donors contained around 300 gigabases of sequencing data and about 84 million unique TCR sequences. Of the roughly 400 genotyped donors, approximately 80% fell in the genetic ancestry cluster associated with self-reported Caucasian donors. The study was designed to test whether signatures of past pathogen exposure could be identified by cataloging public T cell receptors. The T cell repertoires of 700 or so subjects were profiled by immunosequencing and related to cytomegalovirus serostatus. Along with the approximately 700-subject first cohort, a separate validation cohort of around 120 different subjects was used. High-throughput TCR immunosequencing, statistical association of individual TCRs with disease status, and machine learning were combined to predict cytomegalovirus infection status. In a later analysis, previously published TCR beta repertoires from some 640 donors were re-analyzed and high-resolution HLA genotyping was added so that TCR occurrence patterns could be studied. The later analysis used no new phenotypic data to find candidate immune exposures, relying instead on TCR beta sequences and their occurrence across donors. To decide whether each TCR beta V gene segment behaved as functional or pseudogenic, an earlier analysis of 587 of the donors relied on high-throughput TCR beta sequencing. Donor age, sex, ethnicity and CMV serostatus were collected together with the repertoire data. A later genetic analysis used genome-wide SNP genotypes for 398 of the 666 donors, treating that subset as a discovery cohort. Every repertoire in the discovery cohort had been generated on one and the same sequencing platform. Both class I and class II loci were covered by HLA typing, at four-digit resolution. The number of typed donors differed by locus: about 620-640 for A, B, C, DRB1 and DQB1; some 540 for DQA1; 606 for DPA1; and around 450 for DPB1. Because of strong linkage in the cohort, roughly five DR-DQ haplotypes were treated as single units for association and clustering. Across 300 to 500 genotyped donors of the cohort, an average of roughly 250,000 unique TCR beta nucleotide sequences per donor were sequenced, and roughly 20% of those sequences were non-productive.

Regarding this clone: Its antigen remains undetermined. Base qualities are missing; no much larger clone stands one base away.

What the work shows at the level of the full study, not this receptor alone: HLA typing was unavailable for some donors at each locus, so association tests used only the typed subset. Most TCR sequences were seen in very few donors, while some public TCRs were found in many individuals. The cohort was sequenced for TCR beta chains only, and without alpha or paired-chain data the features that could be detected were limited. The earlier analysis of 587 of the donors excluded some 16 rarely observed V segments, including chromosome 9 orphons, because counts were too low. A later analysis found that HLA-associated TCR beta chains were more clonally expanded and had lower generation probabilities than equally common non-associated chains. The classifier was reported to diagnose cytomegalovirus status with high specificity and sensitivity in both the original and validation cohorts. It was suggested by the authors that the approach could potentially be generalized to other disease states and immunological phenotypes. Most CMV-associated TCR beta chains appeared to be HLA-restricted in a later analysis, and the HLA associations seemed to be driven largely by CMV exposure. A group of highly shared sequence variants was considered likely to be a technical artifact of the sequencing pipeline. In a later analysis, TCR association rates were found to vary across HLA loci, with the most associated TCRs seen for DRB1 alleles and the fewest for HLA-C alleles. V-gene and J-gene trimming of TCR beta chains was associated with a missense DCLRE1C variant in a later genetic analysis, and the association was replicated in an independent cohort. Presence/absence analyses assumed roughly uniform sequencing depth across donors, an assumption that may not hold. A total of 150 to 200 TCR beta chains were listed by the study as associated with cytomegalovirus. Immune exposure information for the cohort was limited to CMV serostatus. When HLA alleles, especially DR and DQ, strongly co-occurred, attributing TCR associations to individual alleles was difficult. A later genetic analysis reported fewer N-insertions in productive TCRs among donors in an Asian-associated ancestry cluster than the approximately 700-donor mean. In a later analysis, several top co-occurrence clusters were reported to appear linked to parvovirus B19, influenza, CMV and Epstein-Barr virus. An earlier analysis of 587 of the donors showed that most TCR beta V segments appeared in productive rearrangements either about 87% or about 30% of the time, which broadly matched IMGT annotations. Some IMGT-functional V segments, including TRBV6-2 and TRBV6-3, could not be told apart with the 87-base-pair reads, so those segments were excluded. In vitro tests confirmed that a few of the cytomegalovirus-associated TCR beta chains recognize cytomegalovirus antigens. In a later analysis, 16,951 TCR beta sequences were associated with specific HLA alleles at a false discovery rate of 0.05. Linkage disequilibrium might explain the correlated functional status among segregating V segments, but an unknown experimental factor could not be ruled out. A further reported finding was that TCR beta sequences accurately predicted the HLA-A and HLA-B alleles for most subjects in the first cohort.

The CDR3 measures 15 amino acids from cysteine to phenylalanine. CDR3 DNA is the only sequence kept; it has 45 bases, read in frame from the first base. V sheds 0 bases and J sheds 2 bases, leaving 11 bases between their ends. CDR1 and CDR2 were assigned from the germline V gene as LGHNA and YNFKEQ. Libraries were built with the immunoSEQ multiplex PCR assay. For the multiplex PCR, a mixture combining 60 forward primers for TCR Vbeta segments and 13 reverse primers for TCR Jbeta segments was used. Amplification of the CDR3 region of rearranged TCR beta genes was performed with a multiplex PCR assay on genomic DNA. On the Illumina HiSeq System, the amplified TCR beta libraries were sequenced as 87-base-pair reads. As for the original processing: In a later analysis, about 80 million unique TCR beta chains were counted across the roughly 610 repertoires, and roughly 10 million of these chains were shared by at least two donors. A nearest-neighbor algorithm error-corrected the raw reads and collapsed the reads into unique sequences, merging closely related sequences to remove PCR and sequencing errors. Alignment of CDR3 sequences to IMGT reference sequences was used to assign V, D and J gene segments. Each retained sequence needed at least a six-nucleotide match to both a V gene segment and a J gene segment. A rearrangement was called productive if the CDR3 had no stop codons and remained in frame with V and J, and every other rearrangement was called non-productive. Following IMGT convention, CDR3 was defined as the stretch from the second conserved V-encoded cysteine up to the conserved J-encoded phenylalanine. The earlier analysis of about 560 of the donors excluded any sequence lacking an unambiguous match to a single V gene segment. In an earlier analysis of 587 of the donors, V segments were called functional above 56.7% productive rearrangements and were called segregating when the between-donor standard deviation exceeded 5%. To diagnose cytomegalovirus status from the catalog of TCR beta chain sequences, a statistical classification framework was built. In a later analysis, TCR nucleotide sequences were compared against IMGT/GENE-DB human TR gene sequences so that V and J genes could be assigned. The TCRdist pipeline was used in a later analysis to assign CDR3 sequences and most-parsimonious VDJ recombination scenarios. A later analysis defined each TCR beta chain by its CDR3 amino acid sequence plus V-gene family, and excluded reads lacking a unique V-gene family. A later analysis removed nearly 600 highly shared, low-generation-probability nucleotide sequences to deal with suspected cross-contamination and a sequencing artifact. A later analysis calculated a clonal expansion index for each public chain from normalized within-repertoire ranks of inferred template counts. In a later analysis, generation probabilities were computed with a VDJ recombination model fitted to out-of-frame rearrangements, and the resulting probabilities were checked against IGoR. A later analysis scored TCR-TCR, TCR-HLA and TCR-CMV co-occurrence with hypergeometric tests, applying a repertoire-size bias correction to TCR pairs. False discovery rates were estimated in a later analysis by permuting HLA or CMV assignments 20 times. A later analysis grouped co-occurring TCRs with DBSCAN, adding TCRdist sequence similarity when clustering within HLA-allele-positive subsets. Repertoires with fewer than 30,000 or more than 120,000 public chains, plus five repertoires with anomalous nucleotide sharing, were excluded from co-occurrence clustering. Not all clones reach the TCRdb copy of this immuneACCESS table, which keeps in-frame sequences only. Checked studies attribute under half of the gap to unresolved V genes and leave the rest unexplained. V and J calls and clone size are given by that table; D and trimming were obtained from the DNA. The table for this sample lists about 200,000 clones; approximately 79% of them were counted only once. The ten top clones hold 0.22% of the sample.

The cohort consisted of more than 650 healthy bone marrow donors. Cohort members were all nominally healthy when sampled, although unrecorded immune exposures were likely present. The donor tested CMV seronegative, placing the donor among the approximately 400 seronegative members of the cohort. Each donor provided a peripheral blood sample, and peripheral blood mononuclear cells were used for TCR beta sequencing. Genomic DNA extraction from the blood cell samples was performed with the Qiagen DNeasy Blood Extraction Kit. The sample comprised PBMCs. This clonotype was obtained from a girl aged 2 to 10 in good health and CMV-seronegative. The chain uses TRBV4-2 and TRBJ2-7; perhaps TRBD1 is the D gene, with 6 bases matching. The bases read TGTGCCAGCAGCCAAGAGACCAGGGGTACCTACGAGCAGTACTTC. Translation gives CASSQETRGTYEQYF.